This TCR beta chain came from a study of metastatic and nonmetastatic thyroid tumors. Study results and limitations: In blood and tumor, TCR beta diversity was reportedly significantly higher in malignant thyroid tumors than in benign nodules.

Thyroid surgery was performed in patients who had received no treatment beforehand. The germline CDR1 and CDR2 sequences are SGHAT and FQNNGV. CDR3 length: 18 residues. Trimming took off 0 bases at V and 3 bases at J, with 20 bases between the two ends. TCRdb re-analyzed the PCR reads through MiXCR. The sample lists around 16,000 clones, about 26% occurring once. In regard to this clone: Its matching antigen is unknown. This sample also contains other DNA sequences that code for the same CDR3.

Sequencing used blood. The receptor was derived from a male donor with papillary thyroid cancer or a benign thyroid nodule (not recorded which). Some clones in this sample may be carry-over from other donors' samples. V usage is TRBV11-2 and J usage is TRBJ1-2; D is undetermined. CDR3 bases: TGTGCCAGCAGCTTAGATCTTGGTCTTGGAAAGGGCGACTATGGCTACACCTTC. It yields the protein CASSLDLGLGKGDYGYTF.